This T cell receptor beta chain was found in a study of blood T cell repertoires in COVID-19 (TCRdb year 2020). The study in broad terms: The collaborator samples originated in the United States, Italy and Spain and spanned the acute and convalescent phases of COVID-19. The prospective study material was composed of cDNA or gDNA derived from T cells, B-cell-depleted T cells, or PBMCs. Deeply sampled blood TCRbeta repertoires from subjects exposed to, actively infected with, or recovered from COVID-19 were included in the dataset. A freely available public database, intended as a resource for researchers studying the immune response to SARS-CoV-2, is where the repertoires were released. The samples were drawn from the first 160 participants of the ongoing ImmuneRACE study and from 950 to 1,500 subjects provided by 6 global collaborators. Sample metadata almost always included a de-identified subject ID, COVID-19 status, age in years and sex. HLA class I and class II types, where available, came from metadata supplied by the sample provider rather than from assay-based typing. General findings and caveats noted by the study authors: Clinical and demographic metadata were provided uncurated, with the amount varying by source and participant.

TCRbeta CDR3 regions were amplified from genomic DNA by means of the immunoSEQ Assay, a bias-controlled multiplex PCR. The authors' analysis ran thus. The number of nucleated cells in each sample was estimated from the amplification of reference gene primers within the assay. To quantify the absolute abundance of each unique TCRbeta CDR3 rearrangement, sequence reads were collapsed and filtered. Productive Simpson clonality was computed per sample as the square root of Simpson's diversity index over productive rearrangements. TCRdb carries this immuneACCESS record with in-frame sequences only. Its versions omit some clonotypes, under half of them owing to an unresolved V gene in the studies checked, with the rest unexplained. V, J and clone size derive from that table, while D and trimming were established from the DNA sequence. The sample has about 140,000 clones on record, around 89% of them singletons. The ten top clones hold about 2.5% of the sample.

With respect to this clone: The antigen it binds to is not known. There are no base qualities to consult, and no much larger clone falls within one base.

At one collaborating source in Seattle, patients were enrolled during active infection and were followed longitudinally through the course of disease. Each collaborating institution followed its own protocols to collect whole blood in K2EDTA tubes. Collaborator samples were shipped for TCRbeta analysis as frozen whole blood, isolated PBMCs, or DNA extracted from either sample type. The CDR3 runs 14 amino acids, cysteine and phenylalanine included. Left in the record is the CDR3 DNA by itself, 42 bases read in frame from the first base. The germline V gene sets CDR1 to KGHSH and CDR2 to LQKENI. V is clipped by 3 bases and J by 2 bases, and the sequence between their germline boundaries is 7 bases long.

Sequencing was carried out using peripheral blood. The receptor's source is a human donor with COVID-19, enrolled during active disease. The donor label of this sample is uncertain. The sequence is built from TRBV18 and TRBJ1-4, with the D segment identity uncertain. The DNA sequence is as follows: TGTGCCAGCTCACCGAAACGGACTAATGAAAAACTGTTTTTT. Its protein product is CASSPKRTNEKLFF.